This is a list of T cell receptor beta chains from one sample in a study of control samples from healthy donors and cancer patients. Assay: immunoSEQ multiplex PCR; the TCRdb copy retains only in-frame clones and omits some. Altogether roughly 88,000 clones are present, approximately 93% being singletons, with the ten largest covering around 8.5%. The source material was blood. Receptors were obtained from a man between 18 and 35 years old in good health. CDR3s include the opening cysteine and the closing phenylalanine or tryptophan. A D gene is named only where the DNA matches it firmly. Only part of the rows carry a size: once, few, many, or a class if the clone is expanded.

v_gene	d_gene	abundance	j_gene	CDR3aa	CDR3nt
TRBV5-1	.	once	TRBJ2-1	CASGLGRNEQFF	TGCGCCAGCGGACTTGGGAGGAATGAGCAGTTCTTC
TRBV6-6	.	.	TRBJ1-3	CASSYPLRGPNTIYF	TGTGCCAGCAGTTACCCCCTTCGGGGGCCGAACACCATATATTTT
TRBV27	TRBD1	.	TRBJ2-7	CASSSGTGATYEQYF	TGTGCCAGCAGTTCCGGGACAGGGGCCACCTACGAGCAGTACTTC
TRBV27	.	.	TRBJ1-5	CASGMTAQSNQPQHF	TGTGCCAGCGGGATGACGGCACAGAGCAATCAGCCCCAGCATTTT
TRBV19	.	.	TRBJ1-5	CASSRPTGHIVGDQPQHF	TGTGCCAGTAGTAGACCCACGGGACACATCGTCGGGGATCAGCCCCAGCATTTT
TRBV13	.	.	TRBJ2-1	CASSLDYLATNEQFF	TGTGCCAGCAGCTTAGATTATCTTGCAACCAATGAGCAGTTCTTC
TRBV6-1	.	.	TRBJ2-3	CASSERVRGRPSTDTQYF	TGTGCCAGCAGTGAAAGGGTCCGGGGGCGGCCTAGCACAGATACGCAGTATTTT
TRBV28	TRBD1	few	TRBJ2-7	CASSGQVREQYF	TGTGCCAGCAGTGGACAGGTCCGGGAGCAGTACTTC
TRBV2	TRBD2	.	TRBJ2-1	CASSVREPHLTVNEQFF	TGTGCCAGCAGTGTGCGGGAGCCGCACTTAACGGTCAATGAGCAGTTCTTC
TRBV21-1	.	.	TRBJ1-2	CASSKAIADPSTFNYGYTF	TGTGCCAGCAGCAAAGCGATCGCGGATCCTTCCACCTTTAACTATGGCTACACCTTC
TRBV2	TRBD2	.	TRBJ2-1	CASAGTSGSEQFF	TGTGCCAGCGCCGGGACTAGCGGGAGTGAGCAGTTCTTC
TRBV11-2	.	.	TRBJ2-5	CASSSKAETQYF	TGTGCCAGCAGCTCCAAGGCAGAGACCCAGTACTTC
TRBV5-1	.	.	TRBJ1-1	CASSSLTQLEAFF	TGCGCCAGCAGCTCACTAACACAGCTTGAAGCTTTCTTT
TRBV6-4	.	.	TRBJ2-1	CASSEKVSSYNEQFF	TGTGCCAGCAGTGAAAAGGTGAGCTCCTACAATGAGCAGTTCTTC
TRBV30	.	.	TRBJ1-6	CAWTWLRVDNSPLHF	TGTGCCTGGACCTGGCTAAGGGTGGATAATTCACCCCTCCACTTT
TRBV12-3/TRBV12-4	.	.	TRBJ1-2	CASMLVRAEGYTF	TGTGCCAGTATGTTAGTGAGGGCCGAAGGCTACACCTTC
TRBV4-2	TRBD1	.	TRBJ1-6	CASSQVFRGQGRRSPLHF	TGTGCCAGCAGCCAAGTTTTTAGGGGGCAGGGTAGACGATCACCCCTCCACTTT
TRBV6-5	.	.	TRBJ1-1	CASSYNVEEAFF	TGTGCCAGCAGTTACAATGTGGAAGAAGCTTTCTTT
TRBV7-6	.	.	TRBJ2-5	CASSPPQVRVGETQYF	TGTGCCAGCAGCCCCCCCCAGGTGCGGGTCGGAGAGACCCAGTACTTC
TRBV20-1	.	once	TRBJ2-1	CSASSALYEQFF	TGCAGTGCTAGTTCTGCTCTCTATGAGCAGTTCTTC
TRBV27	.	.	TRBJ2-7	CASSLSVGSYEQYF	TGTGCCAGCAGTTTATCTGTCGGCTCCTACGAGCAGTACTTC
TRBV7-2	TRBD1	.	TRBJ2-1	CASSFKGAPSYNEQFF	TGTGCCAGCAGCTTTAAGGGGGCCCCCTCCTACAATGAGCAGTTCTTC
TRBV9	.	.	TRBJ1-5	CASSVDGAHNQPQHF	TGTGCCAGCAGCGTAGATGGTGCCCACAATCAGCCCCAGCATTTT
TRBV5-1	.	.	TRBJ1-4	CASSRGGQGREKLFF	TGCGCCAGCAGCCGGGGCGGGCAGGGGAGAGAAAAACTGTTTTTT
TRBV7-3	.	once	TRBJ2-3	CASSLGSGAQYF	TGTGCCAGCAGCTTAGGGAGCGGCGCGCAGTATTTT
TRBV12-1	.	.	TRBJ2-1	CASTSRWDSHTKQFF	TGTGCCAGCACCTCGAGGTGGGACTCGCACACTAAGCAGTTCTTC
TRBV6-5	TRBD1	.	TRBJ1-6	CASSSRTGGYNSPLHF	TGTGCCAGCAGTTCTCGGACAGGGGGTTATAATTCACCCCTCCACTTT
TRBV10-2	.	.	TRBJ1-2	CASSEGRGYGYTF	TGCGCCAGCAGTGAGGGCAGGGGCTATGGCTACACCTTC
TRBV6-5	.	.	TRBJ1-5	CASSYSAGANQPQHF	TGTGCCAGCAGTTACTCTGCGGGGGCCAATCAGCCCCAGCATTTT
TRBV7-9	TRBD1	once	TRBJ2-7	CASATGKTYEQYF	TGTGCCAGCGCGACAGGGAAGACCTACGAGCAGTACTTC
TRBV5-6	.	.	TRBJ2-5	CASSPSGGETQYF	TGTGCCAGCAGCCCCAGCGGAGGCGAGACCCAGTACTTC
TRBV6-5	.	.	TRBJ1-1	CASSSIRDGYTEAFF	TGTGCCAGCAGTTCAATTAGGGACGGTTACACTGAAGCTTTCTTT
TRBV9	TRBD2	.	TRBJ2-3	CASSARGLAGTDTQYF	TGTGCCAGCAGCGCCCGTGGGCTAGCGGGGACAGATACGCAGTATTTT
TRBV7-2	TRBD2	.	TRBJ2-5	CASSALSGGASETQYF	TGTGCCAGCAGCGCTTTGAGCGGGGGGGCCTCAGAGACCCAGTACTTC
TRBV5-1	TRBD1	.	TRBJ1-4	CASSSGQGGEKLFF	TGCGCCAGCAGCTCCGGACAGGGAGGAGAAAAACTGTTTTTT
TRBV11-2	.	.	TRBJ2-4	CASSSLRAKNIQYF	TGTGCCAGCAGCTCCCTCCGAGCCAAAAACATTCAGTACTTC
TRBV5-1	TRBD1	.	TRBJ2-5	CASSFRQGSETQYF	TGCGCCAGCAGCTTCCGACAGGGGAGCGAGACCCAGTACTTC
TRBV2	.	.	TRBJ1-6	CASSEVLDSPLHF	TGTGCCAGCAGTGAGGTACTGGATTCACCCCTCCACTTT
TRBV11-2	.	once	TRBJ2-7	CASTKEAHTYEQYF	TGTGCCAGCACGAAGGAGGCACACACCTACGAGCAGTACTTC
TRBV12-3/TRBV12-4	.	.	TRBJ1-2	CASSYGYTF	TGTGCCAGCAGCTATGGCTACACCTTC
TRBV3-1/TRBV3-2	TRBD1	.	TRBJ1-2	CASSHRQGYGYTF	TGTGCCAGCAGCCATAGACAGGGCTATGGCTACACCTTC
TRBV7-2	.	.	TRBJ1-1	CASSLMTDFTEAFF	TGTGCCAGCAGCCTCATGACCGATTTCACTGAAGCTTTCTTT
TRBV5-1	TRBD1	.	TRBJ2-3	CASSSDRGVDTQYF	TGCGCCAGCAGCTCGGACAGGGGGGTAGATACGCAGTATTTT
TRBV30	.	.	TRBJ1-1	CAWSLRTEAFF	TGTGCCTGGAGTTTGAGGACTGAAGCTTTCTTT
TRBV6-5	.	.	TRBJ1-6	CASSYSGLNSPLHF	TGTGCCAGCAGTTACTCGGGACTTAATTCACCCCTCCACTTT
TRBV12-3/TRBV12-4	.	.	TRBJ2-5	CASSLGGEETQYF	TGTGCCAGCAGTTTAGGGGGGGAGGAGACCCAGTACTTC
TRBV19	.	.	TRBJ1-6	CASSTQDRGFFYNSPLHF	TGTGCCAGTAGTACGCAAGATCGGGGCTTTTTCTATAATTCACCCCTCCACTTT
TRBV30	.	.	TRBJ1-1	CAWRGGGEAFF	TGTGCCTGGAGAGGGGGAGGGGAAGCTTTCTTT
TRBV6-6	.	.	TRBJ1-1	CASGEENTEAFF	TGTGCCAGCGGGGAAGAGAACACTGAAGCTTTCTTT
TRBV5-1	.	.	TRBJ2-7	CASRRTAHEQYF	TGCGCCAGCAGACGGACCGCTCACGAGCAGTACTTC
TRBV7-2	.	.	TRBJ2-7	CASSMAGQYEQYF	TGTGCCAGCAGCATGGCCGGGCAGTACGAGCAGTACTTC